This entry lists 5 T cell receptor beta chains sequenced from one sample in a study of T cells in Graves' hyperthyroidism and ophthalmopathy. Amplification of TCR beta CDR3 regions used RNA as the template. HTBI primers were the set used in a first-round RT-PCR of the TCR CDR3. MiXCR, run by TCRdb on the multiplex PCR reads, gives a single entry per CDR3 protein. The data hold a few hundred thousand distinct CDR3 sequences, with about 45% observed a single time. Specimen: peripheral blood or thyroid tissue (not recorded which). The receptors were sampled from a woman younger than 35 with Graves' hyperthyroidism.

This clonotype has ten or more counts. The rearrangement links TRBV5-4 to TRBJ2-7; a possible D gene is TRBD2 (6 bases). Deletions cut 3 bases from V and 0 bases from J, with 13 bases between. CDR1 is SGHNT and CDR2 is YYREEE in the germline V gene (reference sequence). This CDR3 is built from 15 residues. CDR3 bases: TGTGCCAGCAGCTCTACGGCGGGAAGCTCCTACGAGCAGTACTTC. Its protein product is CASSSTAGSSYEQYF.

The gene calls are TRBV29-1 and TRBJ2-5; TRBD2 is a possible D gene (7 bases). Trimming pared 3 bases from V and 4 bases from J, leaving 15 bases between. This CDR3 comprises 14 residues. Germline values: CDR1 SQVTM, CDR2 ANQGSEA. CDR3 sequence reads: CSVDVRGGGETQYF. CDR3 nucleotides: TGCAGCGTTGATGTCAGGGGAGGGGGAGAGACCCAGTACTTC.

This clonotype was observed at least ten times. The V call is TRBV11-2, the J call TRBJ2-7; a possible D gene is TRBD1 (6 bases). The germline V gene encodes CDR1 SGHAT and CDR2 FQNNGV. The CDR3 is 16 residues long. The germline V and J ends were trimmed by 6 bases and 7 bases, with 25 bases remaining between them. The CDR3 bases are TGTGCCAGCAGGCTACGGGACACCCGCGAGACGGGGGAGCAGTACTTC. This translates into CASRLRDTRETGEQYF. The complete variable domain, with remaining parts taken from reference TRBV11-2 and TRBJ2-7, reads EAGVAQSPRYKIIEKRQSVAFWCNPISGHATLYWYQQILGQGPKLLIQFQNNGVVDDSQLPKDRFSAERLKGVDSTLKIQPAKLEDSAVYLCASRLRDTRETGEQYFGPGTRLTVT.

The rearrangement joins TRBV2 to TRBJ1-5; D possibly corresponds to TRBD1 (6 bases). V gave up 11 bases and J gave up 3 bases, with 14 bases separating them. The CDR3 consists of 13 residues. Germline V gene lookup returns CDR1 SNHLY and CDR2 FYNNEI. CDR3 sequence (DNA): TGTGCCGTCCCGGGACACCTCAATCAGCCCCAGCATTTT. Translated, it gives CAVPGHLNQPQHF.

This clonotype was picked up many times. The rearrangement uses TRBV5-1 and TRBJ2-7; possible D gene TRBD2, 5 bases. There are 14 residues in the CDR3. CDR1 is SGHRS, CDR2 YFSETQ, per germline. V lost 5 bases and J 2 bases, leaving 14 bases between the germline ends. This chain's CDR3 is CASRGGSITYEQYF. CDR3 in DNA: TGCGCCAGCAGGGGCGGGTCTATTACCTACGAGCAGTACTTC.